Below, one T cell receptor beta chain is given with its context. At one of its ends the junction is not consistent with the germline gene, which may arise from a read error. Under the authors' procedure: Counts of nucleated cells, estimated from reference gene primer amplification, were obtained. Clones were read by immunoSEQ multiplex PCR, and TCRdb kept only the in-frame ones, dropping some. V and J calls and clone size are given by that table; D and trimming were obtained from the DNA. This table has roughly 90,000 clones, around 85% appearing once. The data belong to a study of blood T cell repertoires in COVID-19. Study information: Spain, Italy and the United States supplied samples that represented acute and convalescent COVID-19. The analysed material was cDNA or gDNA that came from T cells, B-cell-depleted T cells, or PBMCs.

The TCR comes from a man older than 75 with acute or convalescent COVID-19. What was sequenced was peripheral blood.

CDR3: CASSGPGGALVNF. The DNA for the CDR3 is TGTGCCAGCAGTGGACCTGGGGGGGCTCTGGTAAACTTC. J is TRBJ1-2 and V is TRBV27, with TRBD1 as a possible D gene (6 bases). Germline values: CDR1 MNHEY, CDR2 SMNVEV (reference sequence). This CDR3 has 13 amino acids.